The rows below give T cell receptor beta chains drawn from one sample of a study of tumor and adjacent non-tumor tissue in lung cancer. TCRdb recomputed calls from the multiplex PCR reads with MiXCR, one row per CDR3 protein. Of about 200,000 distinct CDR3 sequences detected, 60% to 75% appear once; the ten largest clones hold less than 25%. The sample taken for sequencing was lung tumor tissue. Receptors originate from a man aged 55 to 70 with non-small cell lung cancer. CDR3s include the opening cysteine and the closing phenylalanine or tryptophan. A D gene is named only where the DNA matches it firmly. Size is stated for part of the rows, as once, few or many counts, or as a class when the clone is expanded.

V	size	J	D	CDR3	DNA
TRBV18	NA	TRBJ1-5	NA	CASSTDGNQPQHF	TGTGCCAGCTCAACCGACGGGAATCAGCCCCAGCATTTT
TRBV20-1	NA	TRBJ2-2	NA	CSASSLDSANTGELFF	TGCAGTGCTAGCAGCCTAGACAGTGCGAACACCGGGGAGCTGTTTTTT
TRBV6-2/TRBV6-3	few	TRBJ2-1	TRBD1	CASRGTGGDNEQFF	TGTGCCAGCAGAGGGACAGGGGGGGACAATGAGCAGTTCTTC
TRBV20-1	NA	TRBJ2-3	NA	CSAIGGRKIYTQYF	TGCAGTGCTATAGGCGGACGGAAGATATATACGCAGTATTTT
TRBV5-4	many	TRBJ2-5	NA	CASSAPDSEGYF	TGTGCCAGCAGCGCCCCGGACTCCGAGGGATACTTC
TRBV12-3/TRBV12-4	NA	TRBJ2-3	NA	CASSGISGFTDTQYF	TGTGCTAGTAGTGGGATTAGCGGTTTTACAGATACGCAGTATTTT
TRBV6-5	many	TRBJ1-4	NA	CASRGPYNEKLFF	TGTGCTTCCCGGGGGCCCTACAATGAAAAACTGTTTTTT
TRBV10-1	once	TRBJ2-5	TRBD1	CANSMTGLGTQYF	TGCGCCAACAGTATGACAGGGCTTGGGACCCAGTACTTC
TRBV20-1	NA	TRBJ2-7	NA	CSAVAGAVGTYELYF	TGCAGTGCCGTCGCAGGGGCAGTCGGAACCTACGAGCTGTACTTC
TRBV5-1	NA	TRBJ2-1	NA	CASSLAGQTYNEQFF	TGCGCCAGCAGCCTGGCCGGGCAGACCTACAATGAGCAGTTCTTC
TRBV11-2	NA	TRBJ1-2	NA	CASSSLGGGAFGCTF	TGTGCCAGCAGCTCCCTCGGGGGCGGAGCCTTCGGCTGTACCTTC
TRBV20-1	NA	TRBJ1-5	NA	CSARPPAGGGRKQPQHF	TGCAGTGCTAGGCCCCCCGCCGGGGGTGGTCGCAAACAGCCCCAGCATTTT
TRBV29-1	NA	TRBJ1-5	TRBD1	CSDTGQGQPQHF	TGCAGCGATACAGGACAGGGGCAGCCCCAGCATTTT
TRBV4-1	NA	TRBJ2-1	TRBD2	CASCPDSGRLNEQFF	TGCGCCAGCTGCCCTGATAGCGGGAGGCTAAATGAGCAATTCTTC
TRBV11-3	NA	TRBJ2-1	TRBD2	CASSSLEGGPDEQFF	TGTGCCAGTAGCTCCCTAGAGGGAGGGCCGGATGAGCAGTTCTTC
TRBV20-1	NA	TRBJ2-7	NA	CSVWDDNPDEQYF	TGCAGTGTTTGGGACGATAACCCCGACGAGCAGTACTTC
TRBV6-5	many	TRBJ2-1	TRBD2	CASRTSGSYEQFF	TGTGCCAGCAGGACTAGCGGGAGCTATGAGCAGTTCTTC
TRBV6-2/TRBV6-3	many	TRBJ2-3	TRBD2	CASSWTSGSTDTQYF	TGTGCCAGCAGTTGGACTAGCGGGAGCACAGATACGCAGTATTTT
TRBV11-1	NA	TRBJ1-1	NA	CASSLSEKTEALF	TGTGCCAGCAGCTTAAGCGAGAAGACTGAAGCTCTCTTT
TRBV4-2	NA	TRBJ1-1	NA	CVSSPGHQNTEPFF	TGTGTCAGCAGCCCGGGACACCAGAACACTGAACCTTTCTTT
TRBV20-1	NA	TRBJ2-1	NA	CSASTEGLSNEQFF	TGCAGTGCTAGTACTGAAGGATTGTCCAATGAACAGTTCTTC
TRBV5-5	NA	TRBJ2-1	TRBD1	CASSRPGQKYYNEQFF	TGTGCCAGCAGCCGGCCGGGACAGAAATACTACAATGAGCAGTTCTTC
TRBV20-1	NA	TRBJ1-2	NA	CSARDPGGGLGGYTF	TGCAGTGCTAGAGATCCGGGGGGAGGTCTGGGCGGCTACACCTTC
TRBV11-2	many	TRBJ2-7	TRBD1	CASSLGRTGGREQYF	TGTGCCAGCAGCTTAGGCCGGACAGGGGGCCGGGAGCAGTACTTC
TRBV20-1	NA	TRBJ2-1	TRBD2	CGASDRGGVSNEQFF	TGCGGTGCTAGTGATCGCGGGGGGGTCTCCAATGAGCAGTTCTTC
TRBV4-1	NA	TRBJ1-2	NA	CASSQEQGGNYCYSF	TGCGCCAGCAGCCAAGAACAGGGAGGTAACTATTGCTACAGCTTC
TRBV29-1	once	TRBJ1-2	NA	CSVLNSVRSGYTF	TGCAGCGTCCTAAACTCGGTGAGGAGTGGCTACACCTTC
TRBV28	NA	TRBJ2-1	TRBD2	CASSESLAGAINEQFF	TGTGCCAGCAGTGAGTCACTAGCGGGGGCCATCAATGAGCAGTTCTTC
TRBV11-2	many	TRBJ2-2	NA	CASSLVQGGELFF	TGTGCCAGCAGCTTAGTTCAGGGAGGGGAGCTGTTTTTT
TRBV6-5	NA	TRBJ2-3	NA	CASSFRTMADTHYF	TGTGCCAGCAGTTTTCGGACGATGGCAGATACGCATTATTTT
TRBV12-3/TRBV12-4	NA	TRBJ1-1	TRBD1	CASSMEQGLLKTEAFF	TGTGCCAGCAGTATGGAACAGGGGCTATTGAAGACTGAAGCTTTCTTT
TRBV28	NA	TRBJ2-3	TRBD1	CASSLSEGQGKYF	TGTGCCAGCAGTTTATCGGAAGGACAGGGGAAGTATTTT
TRBV4-2	few	TRBJ1-5	TRBD1	CASSQVRDSNSNQPQHF	TGTGCAAGCAGCCAGGTGAGGGACAGTAATAGCAATCAGCCCCAGCATTTT
TRBV5-4	few	TRBJ2-7	TRBD2	CASSLESGRNYEQYF	TGTGCCAGCAGCTTGGAGAGCGGGAGAAACTACGAGCAGTACTTC
TRBV6-6	NA	TRBJ2-3	NA	CASSYPEARYGDTQYF	TGTGCCAGCAGTTACCCCGAGGCTAGATACGGAGATACGCAGTATTTT
TRBV11-3	NA	TRBJ2-3	NA	CASILVRGARDTQYF	TGTGCCAGCATACTCGTGAGGGGGGCGAGGGATACGCAGTATTTT
TRBV5-1	NA	TRBJ2-7	NA	CASSSQGGGSYEQYF	TGCGCCAGCAGCTCGCAGGGGGGGGGATCCTACGAGCAGTACTTC
TRBV6-2/TRBV6-3	many	TRBJ2-3	NA	CASSSDYPDTQYF	TGTGCCAGCAGTTCAGATTACCCAGATACGCAGTATTTT
TRBV12-3/TRBV12-4	NA	TRBJ2-1	NA	CASSLVLGGAYNKQFF	TGTGCCAGCAGTTTAGTGTTGGGGGGAGCCTACAATAAGCAGTTCTTC
TRBV4-2	few	TRBJ2-7	NA	CASSPQEGGPYEQYF	TGTGCCAGCAGCCCCCAGGAGGGGGGGCCCTACGAGCAGTACTTC
TRBV12-3/TRBV12-4	few	TRBJ2-2	TRBD1	CASSFGTGGPGELFF	TGTGCCAGCAGTTTCGGGACAGGGGGTCCCGGGGAGCTGTTTTTT
TRBV5-1	NA	TRBJ2-5	TRBD1	CASSFQVQGVGETQYF	TGCGCCAGCAGCTTCCAAGTACAGGGGGTCGGTGAGACCCAGTACTTC
TRBV11-3	medium-sized	TRBJ1-4	NA	CASSSTDNEKLFF	TGTGCCAGCAGCTCGACCGATAATGAAAAACTGTTTTTT
TRBV6-5	NA	TRBJ1-4	NA	CPSSYSGGPEKLFF	TGTCCCAGCAGTTACTCTGGGGGACCTGAAAAACTGTTTTTT
TRBV7-8	NA	TRBJ2-7	NA	CASSLVPSLLYGQYF	TGTGCCAGCAGCTTAGTGCCCTCATTATTATACGGGCAGTACTTC
TRBV6-2/TRBV6-3	NA	TRBJ2-5	NA	CASSGAGRHETQYF	TGTGCCAGCAGTGGCGCCGGTAGGCATGAGACCCAGTACTTC
TRBV20-1	NA	TRBJ1-4	TRBD1	CSARRTGVEKLFF	TGCAGTGCTAGAAGGACAGGGGTTGAAAAACTGTTTTTT